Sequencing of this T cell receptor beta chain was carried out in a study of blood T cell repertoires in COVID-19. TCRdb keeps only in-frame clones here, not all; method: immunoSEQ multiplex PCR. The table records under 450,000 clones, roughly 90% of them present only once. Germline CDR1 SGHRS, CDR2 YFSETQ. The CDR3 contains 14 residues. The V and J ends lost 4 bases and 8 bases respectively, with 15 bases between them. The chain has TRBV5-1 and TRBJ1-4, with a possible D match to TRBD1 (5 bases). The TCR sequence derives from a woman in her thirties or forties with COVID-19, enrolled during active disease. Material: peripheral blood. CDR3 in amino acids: CASSITRGSEKLFF. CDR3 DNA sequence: TGCGCCAGCAGCATCACAAGGGGCAGCGAAAAACTGTTTTTT. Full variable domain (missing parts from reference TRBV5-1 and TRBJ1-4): KAGVTQTPRYLIKTRGQQVTLSCSPISGHRSVSWYQQTPGQGLQFLFEYFSETQRNKGNFPGRFSGRQFSNSRSEMNVSTLELGDSALYLCASSITRGSEKLFFGSGTQLSVL.